One and the same sample provided the 10 T cell receptor beta chains below, sequenced in a study of monozygotic twins with inflammatory bowel disease. Reprocessing the 5' RACE reads, TCRdb reports a single entry for every CDR3 protein and omits DNA. The sample features some 83,000 distinct CDR3 sequences, with roughly 7% in its top ten. Sequences were obtained from blood. Receptors originate from a human donor with ulcerative colitis or Crohn's disease, or a healthy co-twin of an affected twin (not recorded which).

The CDR3 loop is CASSLVGQVSDTQYF. The J gene is TRBJ2-3, the V gene TRBV13; absent DNA, TCRdb's TRBD1 call cannot be checked. CDR1 and CDR2 from the germline V gene are PRHDT and FYEKMQ (reference sequence). The CDR3 length is 15 residues.

The chain joins TRBV20-1 to TRBJ1-5. The CDR3 covers 12 residues. Germline loops: CDR1 DFQATT, CDR2 SNEGSKA (reference sequence). The CDR3 protein is CSARLGNQPQHF.

The V call is TRBV5-1, the J call TRBJ2-7; TCRdb selects TRBD2, and the lack of DNA leaves this call unchecked. The CDR3 is 15 amino acids. Germline V lookup: CDR1 SGHRS, CDR2 YFSETQ. CDR3 loop: CASSQTGLAGYEQYF.

The chain uses TRBV29-1 and TRBJ2-3; as DNA is missing, the TRBD1 call by TCRdb cannot be tested. Looked up from germline, CDR1 is SQVTM and CDR2 is ANQGSEA. The CDR3 has 13 amino acids. The CDR3 region is CSVPGHQADTQYF.

The chain carries TRBV7-9 and TRBJ2-7; TCRdb calls TRBD1, which cannot be checked without DNA. CDR3 size: 15 residues. The germline gives CDR1 SEHNR, CDR2 FQNEAQ (reference sequence). The CDR3 loop is CASSERDQIGYEQYF.

The chain links TRBV18 to TRBJ2-3. Germline CDR1 reads KGHSH; CDR2 reads LQKENI. The CDR3 loop spans 17 amino acids. The CDR3: CASSRVPAGTSTDTQYF.

This chain joins TRBV5-6 and TRBJ1-5; TCRdb gives TRBD1 as the D gene, but with no DNA this cannot be confirmed. This CDR3 has 15 amino acids. Germline lookup yields CDR1 SGHDT and CDR2 YYEEEE. The CDR3 sequence: CASSYGTPTNQPQHF.

V usage is TRBV5-1 and J usage is TRBJ2-3. The germline V gene encodes CDR1 SGHRS and CDR2 YFSETQ. The CDR3 is 16 residues long. The CDR3 loop is CASSLKGTQNRDTQYF.

The chain has TRBV3-1 and TRBJ2-1; TCRdb reports TRBD1, a call that lacks DNA to check it against. The CDR3 loop spans 14 amino acids. Germline CDR1 reads LGHDT; CDR2 reads YNNKEL (reference sequence). This CDR3 is CASRGPPGGNEQFF.

The J gene is TRBJ1-1, the V gene TRBV5-1. The CDR3 runs to 16 residues. CDR1 SGHRS and CDR2 YFSETQ come from the germline V gene. CDR3 sequence: CASSLAESAGNTEAFF.